This T cell receptor beta chain stems from a study of OX40 agonist ivuxolimab in advanced cancers. About the research overall: The study reported partial responses in three patients: one hepatocellular carcinoma, two cutaneous melanoma.

Libraries were prepared by immunoSEQ multiplex PCR; TCRdb keeps only in-frame clonotypes and omits some of them. The sample lists more than 13,000 clones, approximately 80% occurring once. Patients who had autoimmune disease history or got systemic immunosuppression were left out. The CDR3 loop spans 15 amino acids. Per germline, CDR1 MDHEN and CDR2 SYDVKM. V gave up 2 bases and J gave up 0 bases, with 5 bases separating them. This receptor was obtained from an adult with an advanced solid tumor such as melanoma, head and neck, liver or kidney cancer. This material consisted of CD4+ or CD8+ T cells sorted from blood, taken in a trial of the OX40 agonist ivuxolimab. The chain links TRBV28 to TRBJ2-6; no reliable D call. The CDR3 reads CASSLRSSGANVLTF. Here the CDR3 DNA reads TGTGCCAGCAGTTTACGGAGCTCTGGGGCCAACGTCCTGACTTTC. The full variable domain, with the rest looked up from reference TRBV28 and TRBJ2-6, is DVKVTQSSRYLVKRTGEKVFLECVQDMDHENMFWYRQDPGLGLRLIYFSYDVKMKEKGDIPEGYSVSREKKERFSLILESASTNQTSMYLCASSLRSSGANVLTFGAGSRLTVL.